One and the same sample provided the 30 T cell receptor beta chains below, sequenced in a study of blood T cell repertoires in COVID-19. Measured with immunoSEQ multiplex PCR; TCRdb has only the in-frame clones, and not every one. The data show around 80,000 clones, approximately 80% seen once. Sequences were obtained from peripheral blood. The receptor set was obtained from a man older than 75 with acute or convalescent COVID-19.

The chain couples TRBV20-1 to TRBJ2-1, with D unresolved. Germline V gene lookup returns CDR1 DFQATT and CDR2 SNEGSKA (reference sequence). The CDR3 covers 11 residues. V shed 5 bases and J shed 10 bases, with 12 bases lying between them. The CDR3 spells CSAPDSGEQFF. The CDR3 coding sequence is TGCAGTGCTCCTGACTCCGGAGAGCAGTTCTTC.

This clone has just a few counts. CDR3 nucleotides: TGTGCCAGCAGCCAGAGTCTTCTATCCTACGAGCAGTACTTC. The encoded protein is CASSQSLLSYEQYF. The chain carries TRBV14 and TRBJ2-7, with D unclear. From germline, CDR1 is SGHDN and CDR2 FVKESK. Between the trimmed V and J ends, which lost 3 bases and 1 base, there was a span of 10 bases. This CDR3 spans 14 amino acids.

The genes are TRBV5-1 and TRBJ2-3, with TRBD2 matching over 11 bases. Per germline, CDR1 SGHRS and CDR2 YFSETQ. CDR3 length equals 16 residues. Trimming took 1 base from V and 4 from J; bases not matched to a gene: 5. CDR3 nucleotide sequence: TGCGCCAGCAGCTTGATAGCGGGGGGGCCCTCAGATACGCAGTATTTT. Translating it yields CASSLIAGGPSDTQYF.

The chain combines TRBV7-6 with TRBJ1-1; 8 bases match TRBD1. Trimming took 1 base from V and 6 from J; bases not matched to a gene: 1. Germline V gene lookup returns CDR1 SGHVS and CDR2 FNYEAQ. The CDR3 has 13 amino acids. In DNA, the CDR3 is TGTGCCAGCAGCTTAGGCAGGGGGCCTGAAGCTTTCTTT. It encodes CASSLGRGPEAFF.

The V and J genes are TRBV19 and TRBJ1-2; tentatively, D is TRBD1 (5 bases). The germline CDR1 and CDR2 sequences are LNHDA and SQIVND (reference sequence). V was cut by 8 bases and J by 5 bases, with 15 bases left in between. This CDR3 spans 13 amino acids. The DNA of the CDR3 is TGTGCCAGTCGACAGCTCACCTCATATGGCTACACCTTC. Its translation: CASRQLTSYGYTF.

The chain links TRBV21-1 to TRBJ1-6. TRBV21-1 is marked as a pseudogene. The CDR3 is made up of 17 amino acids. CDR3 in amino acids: CASSKSCPGLCGNSLHF. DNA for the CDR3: TGTGCCAGCAGCAAAAGCTGCCCCGGACTGTGTGGTAATTCCCTCCACTTT.

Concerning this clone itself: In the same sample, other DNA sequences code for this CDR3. The CDR3 sequence: CASSYTRTGELFF. CDR3 DNA: TGTGCCAGCAGTTACACGCGCACCGGGGAGCTGTTTTTT. The rearrangement links TRBV6-5 to TRBJ2-2; D remains ambiguous. CDR3 length: 13 amino acids. In germline, CDR1 is MNHEY, CDR2 SVGAGI. The ends were cut back, 2 bases at V and 4 bases at J, with 5 bases in the middle.

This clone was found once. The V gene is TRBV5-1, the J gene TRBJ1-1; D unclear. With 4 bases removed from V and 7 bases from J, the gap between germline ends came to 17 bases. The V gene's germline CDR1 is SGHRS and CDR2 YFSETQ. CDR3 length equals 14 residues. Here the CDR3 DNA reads TGCGCCAGCAGCCGATCCTTAGGACGGGATGAAGCTTTCTTT. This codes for CASSRSLGRDEAFF.

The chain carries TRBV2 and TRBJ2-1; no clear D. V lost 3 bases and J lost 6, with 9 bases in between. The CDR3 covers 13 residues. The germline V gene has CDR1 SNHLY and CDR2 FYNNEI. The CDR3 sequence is CASSDTYVNEQFF. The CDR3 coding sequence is TGTGCCAGCAGTGACACTTACGTCAATGAGCAGTTCTTC.

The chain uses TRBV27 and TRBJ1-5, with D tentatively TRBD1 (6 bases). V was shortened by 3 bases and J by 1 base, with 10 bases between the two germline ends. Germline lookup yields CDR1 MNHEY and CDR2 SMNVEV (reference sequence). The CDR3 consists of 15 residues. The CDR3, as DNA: TGTGCCAGCAGTTTGGGCAGGGGAAGCAATCAGCCCCAGCATTTT. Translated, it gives CASSLGRGSNQPQHF.

CDR3 protein: CASSPAQGNSPLHF. The CDR3 DNA is TGTGCCAGCTCACCAGCTCAGGGCAATTCACCCCTCCACTTT. The chain combines TRBV18 with TRBJ1-6, with D perhaps matching TRBD1 (5 bases). With 2 bases removed from V and 7 bases from J, the gap between germline ends came to 9 bases. Germline V gene lookup returns CDR1 KGHSH and CDR2 LQKENI. This CDR3 contains 14 residues.

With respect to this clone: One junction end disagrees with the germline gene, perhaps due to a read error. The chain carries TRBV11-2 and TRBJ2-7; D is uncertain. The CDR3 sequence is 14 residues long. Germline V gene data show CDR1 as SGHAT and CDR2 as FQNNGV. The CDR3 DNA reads TGTGCCAGCAGCTTAGAAGTCAGGTCCTATGAGCAGTACTTC. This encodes CASSLEVRSYEQYF.

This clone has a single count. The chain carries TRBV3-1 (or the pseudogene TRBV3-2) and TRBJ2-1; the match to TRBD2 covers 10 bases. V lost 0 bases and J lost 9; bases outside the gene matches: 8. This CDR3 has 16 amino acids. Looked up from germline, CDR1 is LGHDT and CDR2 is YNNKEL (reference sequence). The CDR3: CASSQDSSGGAIEQFF. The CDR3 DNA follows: TGTGCCAGCAGCCAAGATAGCAGCGGGGGGGCTATTGAGCAGTTCTTC.

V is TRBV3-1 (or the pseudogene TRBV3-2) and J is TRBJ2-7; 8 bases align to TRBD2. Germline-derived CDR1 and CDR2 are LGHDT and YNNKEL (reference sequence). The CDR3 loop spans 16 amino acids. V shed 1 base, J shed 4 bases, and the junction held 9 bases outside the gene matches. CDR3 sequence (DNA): TGTGCCAGCAGCCAAGGATCCGGGGGGGGGAGATACGAGCAGTACTTC. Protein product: CASSQGSGGGRYEQYF.

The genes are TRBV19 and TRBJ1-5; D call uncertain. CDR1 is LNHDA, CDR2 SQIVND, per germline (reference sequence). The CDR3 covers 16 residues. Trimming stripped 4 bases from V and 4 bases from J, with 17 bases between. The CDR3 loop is CASSTAGGLTNQPQHF. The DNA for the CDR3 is TGTGCCAGTAGTACCGCGGGTGGACTGACGAATCAGCCCCAGCATTTT.

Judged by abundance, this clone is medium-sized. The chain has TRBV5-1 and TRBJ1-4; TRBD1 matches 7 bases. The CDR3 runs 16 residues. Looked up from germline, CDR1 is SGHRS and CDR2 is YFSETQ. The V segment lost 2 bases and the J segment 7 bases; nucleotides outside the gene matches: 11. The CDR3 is CASSFGRGDRGEKLFF. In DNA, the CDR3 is TGCGCCAGCAGCTTCGGCAGGGGGGATCGGGGTGAAAAACTGTTTTTT.

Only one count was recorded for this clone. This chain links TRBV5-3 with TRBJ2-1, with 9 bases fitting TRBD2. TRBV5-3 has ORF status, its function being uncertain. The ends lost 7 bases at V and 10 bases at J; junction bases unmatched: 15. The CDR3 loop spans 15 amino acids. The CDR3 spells CARQGGGLAGIEQFF. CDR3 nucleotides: TGTGCCAGACAGGGGGGAGGGCTAGCGGGGATCGAGCAGTTCTTC.

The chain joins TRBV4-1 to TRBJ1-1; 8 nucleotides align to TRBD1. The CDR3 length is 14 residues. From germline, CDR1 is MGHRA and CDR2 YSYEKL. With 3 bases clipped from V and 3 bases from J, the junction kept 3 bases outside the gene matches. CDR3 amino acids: CASSQNRGYTEAFF. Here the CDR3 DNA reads TGCGCCAGCAGCCAGAACAGGGGGTACACTGAAGCTTTCTTT.

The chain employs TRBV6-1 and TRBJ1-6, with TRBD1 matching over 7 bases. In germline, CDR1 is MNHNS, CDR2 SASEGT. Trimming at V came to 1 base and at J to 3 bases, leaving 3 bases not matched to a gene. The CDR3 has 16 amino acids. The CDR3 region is CASSEEGANYNSPLHF. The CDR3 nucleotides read TGTGCCAGCAGTGAAGAGGGGGCAAACTATAATTCACCCCTCCACTTT.

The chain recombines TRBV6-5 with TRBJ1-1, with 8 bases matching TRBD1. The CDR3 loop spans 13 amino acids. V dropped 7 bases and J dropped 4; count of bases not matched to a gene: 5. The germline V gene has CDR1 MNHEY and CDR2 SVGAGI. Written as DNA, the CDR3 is TGTGCCAGCACGCAGACAGGGGTCACTGAAGCTTTCTTT. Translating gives CASTQTGVTEAFF.

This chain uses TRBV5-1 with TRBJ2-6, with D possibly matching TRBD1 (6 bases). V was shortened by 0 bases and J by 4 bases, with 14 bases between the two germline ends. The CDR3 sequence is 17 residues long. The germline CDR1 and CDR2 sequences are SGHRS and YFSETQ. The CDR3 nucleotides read TGCGCCAGCAGCTTGGGGCAGGGGCTTTTCGGGGCCAACGTCCTGACTTTC. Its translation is CASSLGQGLFGANVLTF.

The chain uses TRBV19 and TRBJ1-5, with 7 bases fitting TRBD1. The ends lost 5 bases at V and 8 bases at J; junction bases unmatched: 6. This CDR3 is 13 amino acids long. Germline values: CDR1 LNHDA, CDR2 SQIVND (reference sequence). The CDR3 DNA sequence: TGTGCCAGTAGTGACTACAGGGGTGAGCCCCAGCATTTT. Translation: CASSDYRGEPQHF.

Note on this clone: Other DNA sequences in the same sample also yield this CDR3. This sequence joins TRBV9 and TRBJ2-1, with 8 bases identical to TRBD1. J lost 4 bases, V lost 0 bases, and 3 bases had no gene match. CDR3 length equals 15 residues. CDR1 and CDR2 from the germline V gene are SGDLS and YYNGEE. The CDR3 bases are TGTGCCAGCAGCGTAGGACAGGGGTCTTACAATGAGCAGTTCTTC. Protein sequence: CASSVGQGSYNEQFF.

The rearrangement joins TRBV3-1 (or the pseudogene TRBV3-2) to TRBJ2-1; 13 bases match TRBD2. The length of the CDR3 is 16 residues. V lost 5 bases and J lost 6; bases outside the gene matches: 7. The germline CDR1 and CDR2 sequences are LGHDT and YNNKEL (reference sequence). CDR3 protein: CASSKGLAGAINEQFF. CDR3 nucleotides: TGTGCCAGCAGCAAAGGACTAGCGGGGGCCATCAATGAGCAGTTCTTC.

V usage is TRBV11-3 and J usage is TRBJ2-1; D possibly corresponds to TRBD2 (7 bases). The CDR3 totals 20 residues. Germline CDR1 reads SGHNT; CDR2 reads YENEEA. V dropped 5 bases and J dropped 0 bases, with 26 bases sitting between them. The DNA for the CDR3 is TGTGCCAGCAGCCCTTTCGGGGGCTACTCTAGCGGAAGCTCCTACAATGAGCAGTTCTTC. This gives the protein CASSPFGGYSSGSSYNEQFF.

For the CDR3, the DNA is TGTGCCAGCAGGACCACGGGACAGGAGGCGAGCAAGTACTTC. This translates into CASRTTGQEASKYF. This rearrangement joins TRBV6-5 to TRBJ2-7; 8 nucleotides match TRBD1. Germline V CDR1 and CDR2: MNHEY, SVGAGI. This CDR3 has 14 residues. The V segment lost 6 bases and the J segment 11 bases; nucleotides outside the gene matches: 15.

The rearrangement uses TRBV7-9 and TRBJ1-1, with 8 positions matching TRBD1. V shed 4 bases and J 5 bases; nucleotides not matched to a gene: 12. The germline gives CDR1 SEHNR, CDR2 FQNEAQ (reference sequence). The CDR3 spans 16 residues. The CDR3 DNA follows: TGTGCCAGCAGCTCGACAACCAGGGGGCGGGGGACTGAAGCTTTCTTT. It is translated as CASSSTTRGRGTEAFF.

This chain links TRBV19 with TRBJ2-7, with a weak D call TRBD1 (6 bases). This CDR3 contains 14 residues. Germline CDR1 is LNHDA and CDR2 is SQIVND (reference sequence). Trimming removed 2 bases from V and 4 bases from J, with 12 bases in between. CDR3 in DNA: TGTGCCAGTAGTATAAAGGCAGGACAGTACGAGCAGTACTTC. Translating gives CASSIKAGQYEQYF.

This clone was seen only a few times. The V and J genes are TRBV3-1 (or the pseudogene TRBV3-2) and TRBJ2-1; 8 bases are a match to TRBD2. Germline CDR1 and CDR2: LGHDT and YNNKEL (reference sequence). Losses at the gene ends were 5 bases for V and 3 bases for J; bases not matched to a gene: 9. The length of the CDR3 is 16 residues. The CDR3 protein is CASSYSGTRIYNEQFF. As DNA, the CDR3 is TGTGCCAGCAGCTACTCCGGGACTAGAATCTACAATGAGCAGTTCTTC.

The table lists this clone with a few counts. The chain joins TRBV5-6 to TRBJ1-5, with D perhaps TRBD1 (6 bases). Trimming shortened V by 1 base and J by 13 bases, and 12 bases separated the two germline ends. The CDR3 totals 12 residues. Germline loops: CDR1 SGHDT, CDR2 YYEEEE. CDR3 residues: CASSLWQGMQHF. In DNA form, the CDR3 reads TGTGCCAGCAGCTTGTGGCAGGGGATGCAGCATTTT.